The 2 T cell receptor beta chains below all came from one sample that was sequenced in a study of shared clonotypes between healthy human individuals. Method: immunoSEQ multiplex PCR; TCRdb's copy keeps in-frame clones and lacks some. Here the sample spans about 2.4 million clones, approximately 94% being singletons. The sequenced sample consisted of naive CD4+ T cells sorted from blood. As to subset: CD45RA+ positively selected. All receptors come from a man aged 18 to 30 in good health.

This chain joins TRBV18 and TRBJ1-6, with D possibly matching TRBD1 (6 bases). Deletions cut 5 bases from V and 9 bases from J, with 14 bases between. This CDR3 spans 14 amino acids. Germline lookup yields CDR1 KGHSH and CDR2 LQKENI. Written as DNA, the CDR3 is TGTGCCAGCTCAACCTCCAGGGGCGGTTCACCCCTCCACTTT. Its protein is CASSTSRGGSPLHF.

The chain uses TRBV28 and TRBJ1-1; D ambiguous. Germline V gives CDR1 MDHEN, CDR2 SYDVKM. There are 14 residues in the CDR3. The germline V and J ends were trimmed by 8 bases and 1 base, with 14 bases remaining between them. The CDR3 sequence is CASSPRGGNTEAFF. DNA for the CDR3: TGTGCCAGCTCTCCCCGGGGAGGGAACACTGAAGCTTTCTTT.